This T cell receptor beta chain was documented in a study of cytomegalovirus exposure and HLA in healthy donors. Study background: Of roughly 400 genotyped donors, about 81% grouped in the Caucasian-associated ancestry cluster.

Germline lookup yields CDR1 GTSNPN and CDR2 SVGIG (reference sequence). Between the trimmed V and J ends, which lost 0 bases and 2 bases, there was a span of 17 bases. The CDR3 contains 16 residues. PCR was performed using 60 Vbeta and 13 Jbeta primers. Clones were read by immunoSEQ multiplex PCR, and TCRdb kept only the in-frame ones, dropping some. Of 100,000 to 150,000 clones listed, about 73% are singletons. The material sequenced was PBMCs. The genes are TRBV30 and TRBJ2-7; D unresolved. The TCR comes from a human donor in good health. CDR3 DNA sequence: TGTGCCTGGAGTGTACCGTTTCACCGGGTCCCCTACGAGCAGTACTTC. Protein product: CAWSVPFHRVPYEQYF.